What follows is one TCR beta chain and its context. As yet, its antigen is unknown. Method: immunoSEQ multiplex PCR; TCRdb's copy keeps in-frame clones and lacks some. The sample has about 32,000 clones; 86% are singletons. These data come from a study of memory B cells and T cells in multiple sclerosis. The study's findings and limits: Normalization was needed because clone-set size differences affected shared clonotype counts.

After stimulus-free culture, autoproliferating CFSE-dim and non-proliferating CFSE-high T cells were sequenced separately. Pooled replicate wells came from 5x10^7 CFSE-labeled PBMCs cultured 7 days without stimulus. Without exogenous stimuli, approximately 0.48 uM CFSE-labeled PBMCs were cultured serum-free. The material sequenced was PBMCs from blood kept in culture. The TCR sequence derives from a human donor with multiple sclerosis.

DNA of the CDR3: TGCGCCAGCAGCCACCCAGCGGTCATCACAGATACGCAGTATTTT. Its protein product is CASSHPAVITDTQYF. This chain uses TRBV4-1 with TRBJ2-3; TRBD2 might be the D (5 bases). Trimming stripped 3 bases from V and 2 bases from J, with 12 bases between. This CDR3 spans 15 amino acids. Germline V CDR1 and CDR2: MGHRA, YSYEKL.